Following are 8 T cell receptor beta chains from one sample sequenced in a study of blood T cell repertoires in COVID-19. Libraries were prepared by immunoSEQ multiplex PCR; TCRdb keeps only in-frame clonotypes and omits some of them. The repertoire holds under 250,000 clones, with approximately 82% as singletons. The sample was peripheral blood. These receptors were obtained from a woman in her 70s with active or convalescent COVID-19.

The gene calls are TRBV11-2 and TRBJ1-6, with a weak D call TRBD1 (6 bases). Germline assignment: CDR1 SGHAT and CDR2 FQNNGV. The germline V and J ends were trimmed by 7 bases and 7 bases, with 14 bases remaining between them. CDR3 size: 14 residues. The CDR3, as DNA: TGTGCCAGCACCCCTCGTAGGGGGAATTCACCCCTCCACTTT. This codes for CASTPRRGNSPLHF.

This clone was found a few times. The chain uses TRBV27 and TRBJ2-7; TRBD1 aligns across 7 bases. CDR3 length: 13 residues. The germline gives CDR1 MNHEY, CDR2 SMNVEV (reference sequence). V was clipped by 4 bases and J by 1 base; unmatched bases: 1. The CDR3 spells CASSWDSSYEQYF. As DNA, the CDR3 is TGTGCCAGCAGTTGGGACAGTTCCTACGAGCAGTACTTC.

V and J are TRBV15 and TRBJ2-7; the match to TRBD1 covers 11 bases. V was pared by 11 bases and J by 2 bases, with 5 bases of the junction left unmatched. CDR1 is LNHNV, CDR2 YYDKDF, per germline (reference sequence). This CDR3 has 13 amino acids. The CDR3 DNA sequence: TGTGCCTCCGGACAGGGGGCTCCCTACGAGCAGTACTTC. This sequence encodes CASGQGAPYEQYF.

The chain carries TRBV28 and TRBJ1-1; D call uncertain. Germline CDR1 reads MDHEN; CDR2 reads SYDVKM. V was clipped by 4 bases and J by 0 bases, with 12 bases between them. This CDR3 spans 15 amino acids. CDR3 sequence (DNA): TGTGCCAGCAGTTCCCCCAGTCTCATGAACACTGAAGCTTTCTTT. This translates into CASSSPSLMNTEAFF.

The CDR3 region is CASSYGQVGEQYF. The CDR3 DNA reads TGTGCCAGCAGCTATGGACAGGTCGGCGAGCAGTACTTC. The chain uses TRBV5-4 and TRBJ2-7; 7 nucleotides align to TRBD1. The CDR3 sequence is 13 residues long. With V trimmed by 3 bases and J by 6 bases, 6 bases remained unmatched. Germline V gene lookup returns CDR1 SGHNT and CDR2 YYREEE (reference sequence).

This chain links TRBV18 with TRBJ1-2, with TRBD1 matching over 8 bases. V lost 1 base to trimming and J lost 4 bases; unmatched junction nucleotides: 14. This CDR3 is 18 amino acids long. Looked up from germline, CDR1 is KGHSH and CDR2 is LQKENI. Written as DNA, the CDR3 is TGTGCCAGCTCACCACGGACCTCGGCAGGGGGCATAGGCTATGGCTACACCTTC. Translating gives CASSPRTSAGGIGYGYTF.

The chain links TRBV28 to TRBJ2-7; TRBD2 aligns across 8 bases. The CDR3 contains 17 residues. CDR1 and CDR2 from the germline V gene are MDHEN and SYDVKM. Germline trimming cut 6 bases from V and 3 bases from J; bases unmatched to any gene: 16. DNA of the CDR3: TGTGCCAGCAGCCCCGGTGGAGCGGGAGTTATACTCTACGAGCAGTACTTC. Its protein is CASSPGGAGVILYEQYF.

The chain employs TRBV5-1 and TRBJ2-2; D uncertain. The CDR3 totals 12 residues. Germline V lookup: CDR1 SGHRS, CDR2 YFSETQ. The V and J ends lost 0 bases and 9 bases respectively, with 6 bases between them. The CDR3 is CASSLGTRELFF. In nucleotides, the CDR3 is TGCGCCAGCAGCTTGGGCACTCGGGAGCTGTTTTTT.